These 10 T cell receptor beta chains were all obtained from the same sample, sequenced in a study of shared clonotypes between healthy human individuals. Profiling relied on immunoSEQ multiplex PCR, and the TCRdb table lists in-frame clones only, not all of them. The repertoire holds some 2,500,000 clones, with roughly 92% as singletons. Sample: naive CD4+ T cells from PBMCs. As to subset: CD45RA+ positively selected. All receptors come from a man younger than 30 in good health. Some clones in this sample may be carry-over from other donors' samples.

The CDR3 DNA reads as TGTGCCAGCAGCTTAGACCGGGGCTCCGCCAGGAGTTACACCTTC. Protein product: CASSLDRGSARSYTF. The chain uses TRBV11-2 and TRBJ1-2; the D gene is possibly TRBD1 (5 bases). The CDR3 sequence is 15 residues long. Trimming shortened V by 0 bases and J by 11 bases, and 19 bases separated the two germline ends. From germline, CDR1 is SGHAT and CDR2 FQNNGV.

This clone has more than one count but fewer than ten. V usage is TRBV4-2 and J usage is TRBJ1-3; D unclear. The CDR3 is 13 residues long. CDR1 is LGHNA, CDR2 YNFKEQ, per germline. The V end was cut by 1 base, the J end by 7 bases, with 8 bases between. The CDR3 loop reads CASSQVFGNTIYF. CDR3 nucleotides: TGTGCCAGCAGCCAAGTCTTTGGGAACACCATATATTTT.

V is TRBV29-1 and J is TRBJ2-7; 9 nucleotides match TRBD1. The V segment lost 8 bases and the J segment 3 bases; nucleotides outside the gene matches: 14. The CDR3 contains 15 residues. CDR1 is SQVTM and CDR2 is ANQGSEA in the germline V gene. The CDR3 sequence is CSTGTGQGLNYEQYF. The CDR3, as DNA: TGCAGCACTGGAACGGGACAGGGCTTAAACTACGAGCAGTACTTC.

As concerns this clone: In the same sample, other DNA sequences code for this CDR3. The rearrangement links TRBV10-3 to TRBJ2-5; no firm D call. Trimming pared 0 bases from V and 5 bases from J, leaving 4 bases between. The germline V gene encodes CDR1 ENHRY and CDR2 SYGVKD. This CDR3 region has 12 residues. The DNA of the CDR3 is TGTGCCATCAGTGAGTCGAGGGAGACCCAGTACTTC. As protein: CAISESRETQYF.

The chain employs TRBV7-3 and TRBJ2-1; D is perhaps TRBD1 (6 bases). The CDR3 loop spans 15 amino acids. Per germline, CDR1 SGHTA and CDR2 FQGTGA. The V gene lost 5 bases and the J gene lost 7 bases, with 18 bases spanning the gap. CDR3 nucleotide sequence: TGTGCCAGCAGCCCTACAGGGATCCGTTCTAATGAGCAGTTCTTC. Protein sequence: CASSPTGIRSNEQFF. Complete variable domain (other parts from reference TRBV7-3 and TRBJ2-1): GAGVSQTPSNKVTEKGKYVELRCDPISGHTALYWYRQSLGQGPEFLIYFQGTGAADDSGLPNDRFFAVRPEGSVSTLKIQRTERGDSAVYLCASSPTGIRSNEQFFGPGTRLTVL.

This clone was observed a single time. The CDR3 here is CAWSGDTEYNEQFF. The CDR3 DNA follows: TGTGCCTGGAGTGGGGATACGGAATACAATGAGCAGTTCTTC. The chain has TRBV30 and TRBJ2-1; no firm D call. This CDR3 is 14 amino acids long. Germline V gives CDR1 GTSNPN, CDR2 SVGIG (reference sequence). Trimming took 1 base from V and 4 from J, leaving 11 bases between them.

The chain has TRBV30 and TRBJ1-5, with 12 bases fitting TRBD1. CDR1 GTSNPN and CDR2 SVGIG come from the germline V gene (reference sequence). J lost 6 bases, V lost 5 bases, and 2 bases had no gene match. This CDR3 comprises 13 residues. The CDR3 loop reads CAWGDRGLQPQHF. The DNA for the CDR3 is TGTGCCTGGGGGGACAGGGGGCTTCAGCCCCAGCATTTT.

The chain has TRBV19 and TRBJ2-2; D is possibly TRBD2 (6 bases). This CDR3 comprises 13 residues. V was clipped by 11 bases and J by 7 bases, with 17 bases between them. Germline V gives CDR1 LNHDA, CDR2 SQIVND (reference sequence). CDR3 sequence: CASNPSGDGELFF. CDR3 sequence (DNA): TGTGCCTCGAACCCATCGGGGGACGGGGAGCTGTTTTTT.

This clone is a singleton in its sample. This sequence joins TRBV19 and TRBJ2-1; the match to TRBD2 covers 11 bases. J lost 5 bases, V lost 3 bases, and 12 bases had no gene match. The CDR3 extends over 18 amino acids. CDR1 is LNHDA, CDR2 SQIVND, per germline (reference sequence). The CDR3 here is CASSMLTASGRRNNEQFF. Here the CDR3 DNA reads TGTGCCAGTAGTATGTTGACGGCTAGCGGGAGGAGGAACAATGAGCAGTTCTTC.

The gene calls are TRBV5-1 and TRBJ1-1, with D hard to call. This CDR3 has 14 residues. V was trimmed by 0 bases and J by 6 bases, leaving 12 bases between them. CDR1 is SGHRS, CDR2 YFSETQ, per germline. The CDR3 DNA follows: TGCGCCAGCAGCTTGGAAAGGGCGGGCGCTGAAGCTTTCTTT. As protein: CASSLERAGAEAFF.